These 4 T cell receptor beta chains came from one sample sequenced in a study of cytomegalovirus exposure and HLA in healthy donors. Researchers ran the PCR with 60 Vbeta and 13 Jbeta primers. Assay: immunoSEQ multiplex PCR; the TCRdb copy retains only in-frame clones and omits some. The sample lists about 190,000 clones; just under 75% were seen once. The sample taken for sequencing was PBMCs. The source is a woman aged 25 to 39 in good health and CMV-seropositive.

This chain links TRBV5-1 with TRBJ2-7; 11 bases align to TRBD1. Germline loops: CDR1 SGHRS, CDR2 YFSETQ. The J segment lost 3 bases and the V segment lost 4 bases, leaving 3 bases of the junction unmatched. CDR3 size: 14 residues. CDR3: CASSVGTGGYEQYF. The CDR3 DNA sequence: TGCGCCAGCAGCGTCGGGACAGGGGGCTACGAGCAGTACTTC.

This clone turned up a few times. The chain has TRBV14 and TRBJ2-7; D is unresolved. V was cut by 4 bases and J by 7 bases, with 8 bases left in between. This CDR3 is built from 11 residues. Germline assignment: CDR1 SGHDN and CDR2 FVKESK. The CDR3, as DNA: TGTGCCAGCAGCCGTCGTTGTGAGCAGTACTTC. Its translation is CASSRRCEQYF.

This clone was found once. V gene TRBV19 combines with J gene TRBJ2-1; D might be TRBD2 (5 bases). Germline assignment: CDR1 LNHDA and CDR2 SQIVND (reference sequence). The CDR3 has 14 amino acids. V lost 4 bases to trimming and J lost 2 bases, with 9 bases between them. CDR3 residues: CASSTQRTYNEQFF. CDR3 nucleotide sequence: TGTGCCAGTAGTACCCAGCGGACCTACAATGAGCAGTTCTTC.

The chain employs TRBV5-1 and TRBJ2-1; D is undetermined. The V gene's germline CDR1 is SGHRS and CDR2 YFSETQ. V lost 0 bases and J 4 bases, leaving 5 bases between the germline ends. CDR3 length equals 13 residues. Here the CDR3 reads CASSLGGYNEQFF. The DNA of the CDR3 is TGCGCCAGCAGCTTGGGCGGTTACAATGAGCAGTTCTTC.